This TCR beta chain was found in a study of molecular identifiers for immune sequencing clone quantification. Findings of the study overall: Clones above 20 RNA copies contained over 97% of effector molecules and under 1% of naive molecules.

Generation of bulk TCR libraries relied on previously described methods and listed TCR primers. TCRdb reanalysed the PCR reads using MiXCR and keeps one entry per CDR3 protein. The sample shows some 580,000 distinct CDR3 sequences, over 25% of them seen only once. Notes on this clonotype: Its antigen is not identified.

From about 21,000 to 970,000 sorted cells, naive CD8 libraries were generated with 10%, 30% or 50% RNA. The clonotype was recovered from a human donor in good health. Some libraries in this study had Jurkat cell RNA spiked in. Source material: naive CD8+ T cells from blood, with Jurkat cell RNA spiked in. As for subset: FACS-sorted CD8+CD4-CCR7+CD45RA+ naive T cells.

In nucleotides, the CDR3 is TGTGCCACTCAGAGAGGGTCCGCCGGGGAGCTGTTTTTT. Protein sequence: CATQRGSAGELFF. This chain joins TRBV24-1 and TRBJ2-2; D may be TRBD2 (5 bases). The CDR3 is made up of 13 amino acids. V was shortened by 10 bases and J by 6 bases, with 14 bases between the two germline ends. In germline, CDR1 is KGHDR, CDR2 SFDVKD.